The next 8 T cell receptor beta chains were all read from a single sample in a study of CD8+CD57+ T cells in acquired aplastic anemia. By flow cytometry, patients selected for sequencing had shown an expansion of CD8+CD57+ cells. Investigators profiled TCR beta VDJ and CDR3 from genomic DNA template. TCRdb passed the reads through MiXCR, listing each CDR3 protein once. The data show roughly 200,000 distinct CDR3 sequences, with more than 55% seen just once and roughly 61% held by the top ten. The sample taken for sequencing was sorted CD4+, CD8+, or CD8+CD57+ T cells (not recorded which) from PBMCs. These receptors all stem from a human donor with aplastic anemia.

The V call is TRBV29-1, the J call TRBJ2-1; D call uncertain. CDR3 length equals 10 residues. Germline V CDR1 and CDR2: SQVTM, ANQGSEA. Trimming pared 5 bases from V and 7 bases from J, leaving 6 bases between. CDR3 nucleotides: TGCAGCGTTCACGGTAATGAGCAGTTCTTC. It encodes CSVHGNEQFF.

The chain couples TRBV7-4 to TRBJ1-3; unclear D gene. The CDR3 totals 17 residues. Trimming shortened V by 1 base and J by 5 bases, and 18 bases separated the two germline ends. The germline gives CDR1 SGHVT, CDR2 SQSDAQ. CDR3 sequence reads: CASSLGGGKVYRNTIYF. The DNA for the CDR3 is TGTGCCAGCAGCTTAGGGGGAGGGAAAGTGTATCGAAACACCATATATTTT.

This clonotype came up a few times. The CDR3 region has the DNA TGTGCCAGCAGTTCCCCCTCGACAGGGAACTATGGCTACACCTTC. This codes for CASSSPSTGNYGYTF. The chain is built from TRBV12-3 or TRBV12-4 and TRBJ1-2, with TRBD1 matching 7 bases. V was clipped by 4 bases and J by 2 bases; unmatched bases: 7. The CDR3 contains 15 residues.

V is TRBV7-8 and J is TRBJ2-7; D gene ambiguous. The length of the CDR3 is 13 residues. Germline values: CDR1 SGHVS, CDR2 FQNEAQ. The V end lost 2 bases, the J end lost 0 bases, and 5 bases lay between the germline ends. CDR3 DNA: TGTGCCAGCAGCTTACTAGTCTCCTACGAGCAGTACTTC. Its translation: CASSLLVSYEQYF.

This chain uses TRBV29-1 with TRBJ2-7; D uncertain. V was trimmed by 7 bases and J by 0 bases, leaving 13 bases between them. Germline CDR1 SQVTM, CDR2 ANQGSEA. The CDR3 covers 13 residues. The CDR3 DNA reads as TGCAGCGGGATTAGGAGTGGCTCCTACGAGCAGTACTTC. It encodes CSGIRSGSYEQYF.

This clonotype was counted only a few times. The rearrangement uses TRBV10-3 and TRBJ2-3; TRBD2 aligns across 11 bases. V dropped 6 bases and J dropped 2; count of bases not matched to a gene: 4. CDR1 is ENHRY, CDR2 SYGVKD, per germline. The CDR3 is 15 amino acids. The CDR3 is CAISETSGDTDTQYF. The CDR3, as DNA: TGTGCCATCAGCGAGACTAGCGGGGACACAGATACGCAGTATTTT.

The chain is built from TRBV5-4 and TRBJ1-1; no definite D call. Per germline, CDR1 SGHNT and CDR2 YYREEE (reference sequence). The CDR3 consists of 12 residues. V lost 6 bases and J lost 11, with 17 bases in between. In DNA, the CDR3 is TGTGCCAGCACCGCGGACTCGTCTATGGCTTTCTTT. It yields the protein CASTADSSMAFF.

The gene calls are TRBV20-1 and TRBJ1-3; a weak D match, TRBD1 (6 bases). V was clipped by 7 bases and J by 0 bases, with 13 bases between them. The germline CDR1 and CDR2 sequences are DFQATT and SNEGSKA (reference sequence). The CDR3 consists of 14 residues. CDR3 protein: CSVGKDSSGNTIYF. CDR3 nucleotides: TGCAGTGTCGGCAAGGACAGCTCTGGAAACACCATATATTTT.